The rows below give T cell receptor beta chains drawn from one sample of a study of HIV-infected children after antiretroviral therapy interruption. TCRdb re-called the 3' RACE reads through MiXCR, storing one row per CDR3 protein. The sample holds around 50,000 distinct CDR3 sequences, 4.3% seen once. The material sequenced was CD45RA+ CD4+ T cells from PBMCs, pooled from several time points, taken from a donor given antiretroviral therapy, either interrupted or continuous. The receptors come from a pool of human donors with HIV. The CDR3 runs from the conserved cysteine through the conserved F or W. The order of the fields is J gene, clone size, V gene, D gene, CDR3 DNA, CDR3 protein. A D gene is named only where the DNA matches it firmly. Clone size is not always given. Where it is, it says once, few, many or a class for expanded clones.

j_gene: TRBJ2-1; abundance: many; v_gene: TRBV12-3/TRBV12-4; d_gene: -; CDR3nt: TGTGCCAGCAGTTTATTTTGGGGGGGCGGTGATGAGCAGTTCTTC; CDR3aa: CASSLFWGGGDEQFF
j_gene: TRBJ2-1; abundance: many; v_gene: TRBV11-1; d_gene: -; CDR3nt: TGTGCCAGCAGCTTAGTCTTCGGAAGTCACAATGAGCAGTTCTTC; CDR3aa: CASSLVFGSHNEQFF
j_gene: TRBJ2-5; abundance: -; v_gene: TRBV7-2; d_gene: -; CDR3nt: TGTGCCAGCAGCTTAGCGAGCGGGACCCAGTACTTC; CDR3aa: CASSLASGTQYF
j_gene: TRBJ2-1; abundance: many; v_gene: TRBV10-3; d_gene: -; CDR3nt: TGTGCCATCAGTGAGTCCCAGACAACCTCCTACAATGAGCAGTTCTTC; CDR3aa: CAISESQTTSYNEQFF
j_gene: TRBJ2-7; abundance: few; v_gene: TRBV28; d_gene: -; CDR3nt: TGTGCCAGTCGAGGGTTCTACGAGCAGTACTTC; CDR3aa: CASRGFYEQYF
j_gene: TRBJ2-1; abundance: few; v_gene: TRBV12-3/TRBV12-4; d_gene: TRBD2; CDR3nt: TGTGCCAGCAGTCCCCGTGGGGGGGGGAATGAGCAGTTCTTC; CDR3aa: CASSPRGGGNEQFF
j_gene: TRBJ1-1; abundance: many; v_gene: TRBV2; d_gene: -; CDR3nt: TGTGCCAGCAATTCACGGAACACTGAAGCTTTCTTT; CDR3aa: CASNSRNTEAFF
j_gene: TRBJ1-1; abundance: -; v_gene: TRBV29-1; d_gene: TRBD1; CDR3nt: TGCAGCGACCTTCGACAGGGCGGCACTGAAGCTTTCTTT; CDR3aa: CSDLRQGGTEAFF
j_gene: TRBJ2-7; abundance: many; v_gene: TRBV7-2; d_gene: TRBD2; CDR3nt: TGTGCCAGCAGCTTAGCCGAAGCGGGGGGGTACTACGAGCAGTACTTC; CDR3aa: CASSLAEAGGYYEQYF
j_gene: TRBJ1-5; abundance: many; v_gene: TRBV29-1; d_gene: -; CDR3nt: TGCAGCTCAAAGAGGCGGACGCGGAATGATCAGCCCCAGCATTTT; CDR3aa: CSSKRRTRNDQPQHF
j_gene: TRBJ1-2; abundance: many; v_gene: TRBV5-6; d_gene: -; CDR3nt: TGTGCCAGCAGCTCTCCAATCTATGGCTACACCTTC; CDR3aa: CASSSPIYGYTF
j_gene: TRBJ2-1; abundance: many; v_gene: TRBV20-1; d_gene: TRBD2; CDR3nt: TGCAGTGCTAGAGATTTTGCGGGGGGGAACTACAATGAGCAGTTCTTC; CDR3aa: CSARDFAGGNYNEQFF
j_gene: TRBJ2-2; abundance: -; v_gene: TRBV28; d_gene: -; CDR3nt: TGTGCCAGCAGTTTGACGTACACCGGGGAGCTGTTTTTT; CDR3aa: CASSLTYTGELFF
j_gene: TRBJ1-6; abundance: many; v_gene: TRBV6-1; d_gene: -; CDR3nt: TGTGCCAGCATCGAGGGAGTCAATTCACCCCTCCACTTT; CDR3aa: CASIEGVNSPLHF
j_gene: TRBJ1-6; abundance: many; v_gene: TRBV3-1; d_gene: -; CDR3nt: TGTGCCAGCAGCCCTGGACAGAATTCACCCCTCCACTTT; CDR3aa: CASSPGQNSPLHF
j_gene: TRBJ2-2; abundance: many; v_gene: TRBV7-9; d_gene: -; CDR3nt: TGTGCCAGCAGCTTCTCAGCGTGGGATGACACCGGGGAGCTGTTTTTT; CDR3aa: CASSFSAWDDTGELFF
j_gene: TRBJ2-7; abundance: many; v_gene: TRBV28; d_gene: -; CDR3nt: TGTGCCAGCAGTTCACAACGCGACATTTACGAGCAGTACTTC; CDR3aa: CASSSQRDIYEQYF
j_gene: TRBJ2-3; abundance: many; v_gene: TRBV7-7; d_gene: -; CDR3nt: TGTGCCAGCAGCTTTGGTCAGGGCACAGATACGCAGTATTTT; CDR3aa: CASSFGQGTDTQYF
j_gene: TRBJ2-7; abundance: many; v_gene: TRBV27; d_gene: TRBD1; CDR3nt: TGTGCCAGCAGAGTTGACAGGGCTTCCTCCGAGCAGTACTTC; CDR3aa: CASRVDRASSEQYF
j_gene: TRBJ2-7; abundance: few; v_gene: TRBV10-3; d_gene: TRBD1; CDR3nt: TGTGCCATCAAATCAGGGGGCGGGGACGAGCAGTACTTC; CDR3aa: CAIKSGGGDEQYF
j_gene: TRBJ2-2; abundance: many; v_gene: TRBV12-3/TRBV12-4; d_gene: TRBD1; CDR3nt: TGTGCCAGCAGTTCAGGACAGGGCAAAGCCGGGGAGCTGTTTTTT; CDR3aa: CASSSGQGKAGELFF
j_gene: TRBJ2-3; abundance: many; v_gene: TRBV12-2; d_gene: -; CDR3nt: TGTGCAAGTGACGGGGATACGCAGTATTTT; CDR3aa: CASDGDTQYF
j_gene: TRBJ2-7; abundance: few; v_gene: TRBV6-1; d_gene: TRBD1; CDR3nt: TGTGCCAGCGGTATGCGGACAGGGGGGGACGAGCAGTACTTC; CDR3aa: CASGMRTGGDEQYF
j_gene: TRBJ1-2; abundance: many; v_gene: TRBV20-1; d_gene: -; CDR3nt: TGCAGTGCTAGAGAGGAGGGCTACACCTTC; CDR3aa: CSAREEGYTF
j_gene: TRBJ2-7; abundance: many; v_gene: TRBV28; d_gene: TRBD2; CDR3nt: TGTGCCAGCACGAGCCCCGGAGCGGGGGCCTACGAGCAGTACTTC; CDR3aa: CASTSPGAGAYEQYF
j_gene: TRBJ2-2; abundance: many; v_gene: TRBV2; d_gene: -; CDR3nt: TGTGCCAGCAGTGAAGAAGAGGCGACAGGGAGGGCCGGGGAGCTGTTTTTT; CDR3aa: CASSEEEATGRAGELFF
j_gene: TRBJ2-2; abundance: medium-sized; v_gene: TRBV27; d_gene: TRBD1; CDR3nt: TGTGCCAGCAGTTTGCAGACAGGGACCGGGGAGCTGTTTTTT; CDR3aa: CASSLQTGTGELFF